Below, 17 T cell receptor beta chains from the same sample are listed, as sequenced in a study of OX40 agonist ivuxolimab in advanced cancers. Using immunoSEQ multiplex PCR, the repertoire was profiled, and TCRdb retains in-frame clones only, with some absent. The repertoire holds some 110,000 clones, with over 75% as singletons. Sample: CD4+ or CD8+ T cells sorted from blood, taken in a trial of the OX40 agonist ivuxolimab. Receptors were obtained from an adult with an advanced solid tumor such as melanoma, head and neck, liver or kidney cancer.

The genes are TRBV11-2 and TRBJ2-5, with 7 bases that match TRBD2. V shed 6 bases, J shed 7 bases, and the junction held 8 bases outside the gene matches. The CDR3 spans 13 residues. Germline CDR1 SGHAT, CDR2 FQNNGV. CDR3 sequence reads: CASRLAPGGTQYF. The CDR3 nucleotides read TGTGCCAGCAGGCTAGCTCCGGGGGGGACCCAGTACTTC.

The chain uses TRBV6-1 and TRBJ1-2; D remains ambiguous. V gave up 5 bases and J gave up 6 bases, with 10 bases separating them. Germline-derived CDR1 and CDR2 are MNHNS and SASEGT. CDR3 size: 12 residues. This CDR3 reads CASSTEADGYTF. CDR3 DNA sequence: TGTGCCAGCAGTACAGAGGCTGATGGCTACACCTTC.

The rearrangement links TRBV7-2 to TRBJ1-1; D may be TRBD1 (6 bases). The V end was cut by 5 bases, the J end by 0 bases, with 10 bases between. This CDR3 has 14 residues. Germline V gives CDR1 SGHTA, CDR2 FQGNSA. The CDR3 protein is CASSRNRVNTEAFF. The CDR3 nucleotides read TGTGCCAGCAGCCGGAACAGGGTGAACACTGAAGCTTTCTTT.

The genes are TRBV5-1 and TRBJ2-3, with TRBD2 identical over 12 bases. Germline V gene sequence: CDR1 SGHRS, CDR2 YFSETQ. CDR3 size: 17 residues. The V segment lost 3 bases and the J segment 10 bases; nucleotides outside the gene matches: 15. CDR3 region: CASSSDLTSGGAAAQYF. The CDR3 DNA sequence: TGCGCCAGCAGCTCAGACTTGACTAGCGGGGGTGCTGCAGCGCAGTATTTT.

This chain uses TRBV28 with TRBJ1-2; D possibly corresponds to TRBD1 (5 bases). The CDR3 consists of 16 residues. Germline V gives CDR1 MDHEN, CDR2 SYDVKM. The V end was cut by 4 bases, the J end by 0 bases, with 15 bases between. In nucleotides, the CDR3 is TGTGCCAGCAGTTCCGGGGGTTTGGAAGCTAACTATGGCTACACCTTC. Translated: CASSSGGLEANYGYTF.

The chain recombines TRBV18 with TRBJ1-1; D remains unclear. This CDR3 has 16 residues. V lost 6 bases, J lost 7 bases, and 24 bases lay in between. Germline CDR1 reads KGHSH; CDR2 reads LQKENI. The CDR3 loop reads CASSPQALDGNVEAFF. The DNA of the CDR3 is TGTGCCAGCTCCCCCCAGGCCCTGGACGGTAACGTTGAAGCTTTCTTT.

The chain joins TRBV5-5 to TRBJ2-2, with D unresolved. The CDR3 is made up of 13 amino acids. V lost 9 bases to trimming and J lost 8 bases, with 17 bases between them. Per the germline V gene, CDR1 is SGHKS and CDR2 is YYEKEE (reference sequence). The CDR3: CATRHAPKGELFF. In DNA form, the CDR3 reads TGTGCCACCCGACACGCGCCTAAGGGGGAGCTGTTTTTT.

The rearrangement links TRBV7-2 to TRBJ2-3, with 8 bases that match TRBD2. This CDR3 contains 16 residues. Trimming removed 5 bases from V and 2 bases from J; junction bases left unmatched: 9. Germline V CDR1 and CDR2: SGHTA, FQGNSA. CDR3 nucleotides: TGTGCCAGCAGCCCCCCCGGGACTAGAAACACAGATACGCAGTATTTT. Protein: CASSPPGTRNTDTQYF.

The chain has TRBV19 and TRBJ1-1; a weak D match, TRBD1 (5 bases). The CDR3 spans 16 residues. Deletions cut 9 bases from V and 4 bases from J, with 24 bases between. Germline assignment: CDR1 LNHDA and CDR2 SQIVND (reference sequence). The CDR3, as DNA: TGTGCCAGAAAATTGCCCCTAATAGGGGCGAGCACTGAAGCTTTCTTT. As protein: CARKLPLIGASTEAFF.

The rearrangement joins TRBV6-1 to TRBJ2-3; D possibly uses TRBD1 or TRBD2 (5 bases each). Germline lookup yields CDR1 MNHNS and CDR2 SASEGT. The CDR3 is 14 residues long. The germline V and J ends were trimmed by 5 bases and 6 bases, with 15 bases remaining between them. The CDR3, as DNA: TGTGCCAGCAGTCCCAGGCTGGGGGAGGATACGCAGTATTTT. Protein: CASSPRLGEDTQYF.

The sample holds one count of this clone. The gene calls are TRBV15 and TRBJ1-5, with a weak D call TRBD1 (6 bases). Germline V CDR1 and CDR2: LNHNV, YYDKDF (reference sequence). Trimming cost V 4 bases and J 1 base, with 11 bases left between them. The CDR3 length is 15 residues. In nucleotides, the CDR3 is TGTGCCACCAGCAATGAACAGGGAAGCAATCAGCCCCAGCATTTT. This codes for CATSNEQGSNQPQHF.

V and J are TRBV7-9 and TRBJ1-1; D might be TRBD1 (5 bases). Trimming shortened V by 7 bases and J by 1 base, and 10 bases separated the two germline ends. CDR3 length: 13 amino acids. Germline V lookup: CDR1 SEHNR, CDR2 FQNEAQ (reference sequence). CDR3 sequence: CASTSGGNTEAFF. The DNA of the CDR3 is TGTGCCAGCACCTCTGGGGGGAACACTGAAGCTTTCTTT.

V usage is TRBV5-1 and J usage is TRBJ1-2; D not resolved. Trimming shortened V by 0 bases and J by 1 base, and 13 bases separated the two germline ends. Germline-derived CDR1 and CDR2 are SGHRS and YFSETQ. This CDR3 has 16 amino acids. The CDR3 sequence: CASSLDPQALNYGYTF. CDR3 nucleotides: TGCGCCAGCAGCTTGGATCCCCAGGCCCTTAACTATGGCTACACCTTC. The whole variable domain, filled in from reference TRBV5-1 and TRBJ1-2, reads KAGVTQTPRYLIKTRGQQVTLSCSPISGHRSVSWYQQTPGQGLQFLFEYFSETQRNKGNFPGRFSGRQFSNSRSEMNVSTLELGDSALYLCASSLDPQALNYGYTFGSGTRLTVV.

On this clone: Sequence at one end of the junction differs from germline and may be a read error. This chain joins TRBV7-7 and TRBJ2-7, with a tentative D call TRBD1 (6 bases). The CDR3 has 13 amino acids. Germline-derived CDR1 and CDR2 are SSHAT and FNYEAQ (reference sequence). Here the CDR3 DNA reads TGTGCTAGCAGCGAAAATACAGGGTCCGAGCAGTACTTC. This translates into CASSENTGSEQYF.

The J gene is TRBJ2-7, the V gene TRBV19; 9 nucleotides agree with TRBD2. Germline CDR1 reads LNHDA; CDR2 reads SQIVND (reference sequence). V dropped 5 bases and J dropped 0; count of bases not matched to a gene: 5. This CDR3 comprises 15 residues. The CDR3 sequence is CASSRERGASYEQYF. The CDR3 bases are TGTGCCAGTAGTCGTGAGCGGGGGGCCTCCTACGAGCAGTACTTC.

The V and J genes are TRBV28 and TRBJ2-2; D is undetermined. Germline-derived CDR1 and CDR2 are MDHEN and SYDVKM. The CDR3 loop spans 14 amino acids. The V and J ends lost 3 bases and 2 bases respectively, with 7 bases between them. In nucleotides, the CDR3 is TGTGCCAGCAGTTTGTGGAGAAACACCGGGGAGCTGTTTTTT. Encoded protein: CASSLWRNTGELFF. Full variable domain (rest looked up from reference TRBV28 and TRBJ2-2): DVKVTQSSRYLVKRTGEKVFLECVQDMDHENMFWYRQDPGLGLRLIYFSYDVKMKEKGDIPEGYSVSREKKERFSLILESASTNQTSMYLCASSLWRNTGELFFGEGSRLTVL.

This clone was detected only once. The CDR3: CASSIAPSSHQNYGYTF. CDR3 nucleotides: TGTGCCAGTAGTATAGCACCCTCATCTCACCAGAACTATGGCTACACCTTC. This sequence joins TRBV19 and TRBJ1-2; D not certain. V dropped 1 base and J dropped 2 bases, with 17 bases sitting between them. The CDR3 covers 17 residues. Germline V gene data show CDR1 as LNHDA and CDR2 as SQIVND (reference sequence).